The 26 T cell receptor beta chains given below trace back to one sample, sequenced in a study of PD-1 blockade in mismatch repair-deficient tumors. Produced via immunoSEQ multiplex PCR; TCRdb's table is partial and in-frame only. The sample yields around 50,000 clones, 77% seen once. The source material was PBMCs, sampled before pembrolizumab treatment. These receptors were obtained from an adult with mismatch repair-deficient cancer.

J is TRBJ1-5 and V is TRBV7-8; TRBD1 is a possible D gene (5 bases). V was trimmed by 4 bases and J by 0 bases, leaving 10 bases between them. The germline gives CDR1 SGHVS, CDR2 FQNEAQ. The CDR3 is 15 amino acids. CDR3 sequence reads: CASSSTEYSNQPQHF. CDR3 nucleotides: TGTGCCAGCAGCTCGACAGAATATAGCAATCAGCCCCAGCATTTT.

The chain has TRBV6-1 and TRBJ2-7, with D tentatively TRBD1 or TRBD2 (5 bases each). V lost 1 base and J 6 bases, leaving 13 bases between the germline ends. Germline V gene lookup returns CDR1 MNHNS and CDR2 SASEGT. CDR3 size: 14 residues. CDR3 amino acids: CASSEDVAGTEQYF. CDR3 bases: TGTGCCAGCAGTGAAGACGTGGCAGGGACCGAGCAGTACTTC.

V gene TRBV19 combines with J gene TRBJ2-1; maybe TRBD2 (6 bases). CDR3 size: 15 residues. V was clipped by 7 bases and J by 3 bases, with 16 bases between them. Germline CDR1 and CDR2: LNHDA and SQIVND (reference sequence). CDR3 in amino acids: CASNDQAGDYNEQFF. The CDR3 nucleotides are TGTGCCAGTAACGATCAAGCGGGTGACTACAATGAGCAGTTCTTC.

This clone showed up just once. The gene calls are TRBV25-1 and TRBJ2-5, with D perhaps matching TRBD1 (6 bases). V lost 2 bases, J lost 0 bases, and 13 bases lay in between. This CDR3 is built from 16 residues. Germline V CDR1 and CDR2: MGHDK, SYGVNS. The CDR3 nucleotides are TGTGCCAGCAGTGAAATCTCCTGGGGGCACCAAGAGACCCAGTACTTC. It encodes CASSEISWGHQETQYF.

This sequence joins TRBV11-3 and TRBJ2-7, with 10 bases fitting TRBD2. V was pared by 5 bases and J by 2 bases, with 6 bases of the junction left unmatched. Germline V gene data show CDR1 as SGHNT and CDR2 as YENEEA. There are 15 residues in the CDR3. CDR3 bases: TGTGCCAGCAGCCCGGGACTAGCGTTGACCTACGAGCAGTACTTC. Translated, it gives CASSPGLALTYEQYF.

The chain's CDR3 is CASKLGTGVFYEQYF. CDR3 coding DNA: TGCGCCAGCAAGTTGGGGACAGGTGTCTTTTACGAGCAGTACTTC. The chain links TRBV5-1 to TRBJ2-7, with 8 bases aligning to TRBD1. The junction had 12 bases not matched to a gene; V was cut back by 6 bases and J by 4 bases. The CDR3 spans 15 residues. Germline lookup yields CDR1 SGHRS and CDR2 YFSETQ. Supplemented by reference TRBV5-1 and TRBJ2-7, the full variable domain reads KAGVTQTPRYLIKTRGQQVTLSCSPISGHRSVSWYQQTPGQGLQFLFEYFSETQRNKGNFPGRFSGRQFSNSRSEMNVSTLELGDSALYLCASKLGTGVFYEQYFGPGTRLTVT.

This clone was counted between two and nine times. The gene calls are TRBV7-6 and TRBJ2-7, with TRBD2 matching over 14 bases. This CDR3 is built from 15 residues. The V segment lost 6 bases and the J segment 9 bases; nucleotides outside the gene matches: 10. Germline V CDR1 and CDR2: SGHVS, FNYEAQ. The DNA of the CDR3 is TGTGCCAGCAGGAGCGGGACTAGCGGGAGAGGGTGGCAGTACTTC. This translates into CASRSGTSGRGWQYF. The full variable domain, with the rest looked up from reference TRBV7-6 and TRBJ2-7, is GAGVSQSPRYKVTKRGQDVALRCDPISGHVSLYWYRQALGQGPEFLTYFNYEAQQDKSGLPNDRFSAERPEGSISTLTIQRTEQRDSAMYRCASRSGTSGRGWQYFGPGTRLTVT.

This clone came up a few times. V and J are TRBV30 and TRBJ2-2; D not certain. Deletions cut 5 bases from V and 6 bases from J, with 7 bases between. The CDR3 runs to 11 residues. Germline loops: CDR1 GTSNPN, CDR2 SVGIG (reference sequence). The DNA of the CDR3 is TGTGCCTGGCATTACTCCGGGGAGCTGTTTTTT. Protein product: CAWHYSGELFF. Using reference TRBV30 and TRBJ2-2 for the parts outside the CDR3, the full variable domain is SQTIHQWPATLVQPVGSPLSLECTVEGTSNPNLYWYRQAAGRGLQLLFYSVGIGQISSEVPQNLSASRPQDRQFILSSKKLLLSDSGFYLCAWHYSGELFFGEGSRLTVL.

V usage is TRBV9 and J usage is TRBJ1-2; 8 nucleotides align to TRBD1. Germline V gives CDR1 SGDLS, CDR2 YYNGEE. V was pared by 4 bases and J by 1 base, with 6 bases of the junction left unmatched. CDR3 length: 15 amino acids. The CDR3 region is CASSPGQGVNYGYTF. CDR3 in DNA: TGTGCCAGCAGCCCCGGACAGGGAGTTAACTATGGCTACACCTTC. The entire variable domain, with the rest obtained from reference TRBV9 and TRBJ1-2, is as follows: DSGVTQTPKHLITATGQRVTLRCSPRSGDLSVYWYQQSLDQGLQFLIQYYNGEERAKGNILERFSAQQFPDLHSELNLSSLELGDSALYFCASSPGQGVNYGYTFGSGTRLTVV.

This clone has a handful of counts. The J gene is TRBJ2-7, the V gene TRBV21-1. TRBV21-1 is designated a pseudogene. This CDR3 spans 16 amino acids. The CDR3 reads CASSKDVSRTVWEQYF. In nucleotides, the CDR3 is TGTGCCAGCAGCAAAGACGTCTCCAGGACCGTGTGGGAGCAGTACTTC.

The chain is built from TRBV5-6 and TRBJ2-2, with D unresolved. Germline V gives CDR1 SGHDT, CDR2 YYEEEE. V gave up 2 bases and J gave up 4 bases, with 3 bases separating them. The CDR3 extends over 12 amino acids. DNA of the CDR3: TGTGCCAGCAGCTTTGGCACCGGGGAGCTGTTTTTT. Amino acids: CASSFGTGELFF.

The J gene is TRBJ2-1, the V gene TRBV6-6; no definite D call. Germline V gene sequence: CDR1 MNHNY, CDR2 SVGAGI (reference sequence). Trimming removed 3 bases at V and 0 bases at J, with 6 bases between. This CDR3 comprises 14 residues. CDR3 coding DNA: TGTGCCAGCAGTTATTTTGGCTCCTACAATGAGCAGTTCTTC. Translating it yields CASSYFGSYNEQFF.

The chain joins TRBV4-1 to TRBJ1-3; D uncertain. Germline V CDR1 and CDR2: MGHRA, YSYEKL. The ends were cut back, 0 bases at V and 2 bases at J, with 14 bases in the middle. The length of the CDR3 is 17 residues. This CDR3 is CASSQDYPGNAGNTIYF. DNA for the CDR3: TGCGCCAGCAGCCAAGATTACCCTGGAAACGCTGGAAACACCATATATTTT.

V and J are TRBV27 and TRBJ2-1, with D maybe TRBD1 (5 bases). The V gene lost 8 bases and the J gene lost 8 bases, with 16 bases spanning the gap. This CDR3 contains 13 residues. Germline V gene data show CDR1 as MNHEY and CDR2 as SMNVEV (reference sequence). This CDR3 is CASGQGIWYEQFF. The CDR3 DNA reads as TGTGCCAGCGGCCAGGGAATCTGGTATGAGCAGTTCTTC.

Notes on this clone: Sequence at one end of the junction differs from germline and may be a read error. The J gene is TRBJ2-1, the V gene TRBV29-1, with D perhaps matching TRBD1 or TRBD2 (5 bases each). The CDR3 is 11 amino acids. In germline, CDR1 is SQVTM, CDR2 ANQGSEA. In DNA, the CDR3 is TGCAGCGTTGAAGATGGGACCCCGGCAATCTTC. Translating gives CSVEDGTPAIF.

The CDR3 spells CASSLQVADTEAFF. CDR3 nucleotide sequence: TGTGCCAGCAGCTTGCAGGTCGCGGACACTGAAGCTTTCTTT. The rearrangement joins TRBV5-4 to TRBJ1-1; D remains unclear. This CDR3 contains 14 residues. V lost 1 base, J lost 3 bases, and 10 bases lay in between. CDR1 and CDR2 from the germline V gene are SGHNT and YYREEE (reference sequence).

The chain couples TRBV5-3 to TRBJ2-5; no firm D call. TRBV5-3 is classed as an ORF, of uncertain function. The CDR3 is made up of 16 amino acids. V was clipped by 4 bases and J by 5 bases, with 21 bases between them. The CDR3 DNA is TGTGCCAGAAGCGCTTCGGGTACCTGTTCTGTGGAGACCCAGTACTTC. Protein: CARSASGTCSVETQYF.

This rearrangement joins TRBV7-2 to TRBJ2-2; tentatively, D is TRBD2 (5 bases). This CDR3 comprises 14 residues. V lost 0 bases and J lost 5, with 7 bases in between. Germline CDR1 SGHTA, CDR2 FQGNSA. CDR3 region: CASSLAERTGELFF. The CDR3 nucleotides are TGTGCCAGCAGCTTAGCGGAGCGGACCGGGGAGCTGTTTTTT.

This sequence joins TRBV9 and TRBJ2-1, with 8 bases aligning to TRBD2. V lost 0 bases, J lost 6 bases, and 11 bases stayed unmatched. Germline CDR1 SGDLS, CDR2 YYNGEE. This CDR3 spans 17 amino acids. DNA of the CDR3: TGTGCCAGCAGCGTAGAGGAGCGGGAGACTAATCGCAATGAGCAGTTCTTC. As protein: CASSVEERETNRNEQFF.

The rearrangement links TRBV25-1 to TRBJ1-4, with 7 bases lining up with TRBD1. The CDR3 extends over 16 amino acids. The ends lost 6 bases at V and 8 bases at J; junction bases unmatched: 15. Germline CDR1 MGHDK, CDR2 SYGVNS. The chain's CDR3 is CASRATTGQGEEKLFF. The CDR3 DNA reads TGTGCCAGCAGAGCCACGACAGGGCAAGGCGAGGAAAAACTGTTTTTT.

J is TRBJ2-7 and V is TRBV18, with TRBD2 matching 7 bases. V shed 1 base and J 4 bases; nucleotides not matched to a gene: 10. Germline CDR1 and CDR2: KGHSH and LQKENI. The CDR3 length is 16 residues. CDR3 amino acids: CASSPRSSGQKYEQYF. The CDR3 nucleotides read TGTGCCAGCTCACCACGGAGTAGCGGGCAAAAATACGAGCAGTACTTC.

CDR3 region: CASSYGQGWGNTEAFF. The CDR3 nucleotides read TGTGCCAGCAGTTACGGACAGGGTTGGGGGAACACTGAAGCTTTCTTT. This sequence joins TRBV6-6 and TRBJ1-1; 8 bases are shared with TRBD1. Germline V lookup: CDR1 MNHNY, CDR2 SVGAGI (reference sequence). After removal of 2 bases from V and 1 base from J, the junction contained 6 bases not matched to a gene. This CDR3 is 16 amino acids long.

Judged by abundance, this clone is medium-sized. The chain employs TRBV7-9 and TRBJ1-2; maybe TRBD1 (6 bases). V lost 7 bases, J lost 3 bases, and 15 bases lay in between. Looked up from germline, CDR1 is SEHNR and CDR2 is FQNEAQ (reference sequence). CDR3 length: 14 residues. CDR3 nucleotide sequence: TGTGCCAGCATCCACGGGGGGCGGGACTATGGCTACACCTTC. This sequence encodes CASIHGGRDYGYTF.

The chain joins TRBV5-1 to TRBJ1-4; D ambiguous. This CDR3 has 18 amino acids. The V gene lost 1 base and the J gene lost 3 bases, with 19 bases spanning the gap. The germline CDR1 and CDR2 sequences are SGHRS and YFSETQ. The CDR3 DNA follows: TGCGCCAGCAGCTTGAATATAGCCCGGCCGAGGGCTAATGAAAAACTGTTTTTT. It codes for CASSLNIARPRANEKLFF.

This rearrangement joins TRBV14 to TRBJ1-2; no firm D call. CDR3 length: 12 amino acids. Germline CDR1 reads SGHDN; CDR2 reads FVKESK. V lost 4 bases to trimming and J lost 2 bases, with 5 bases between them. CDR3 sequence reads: CASSRVNYGYTF. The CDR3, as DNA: TGTGCCAGCAGCCGGGTAAACTATGGCTACACCTTC.

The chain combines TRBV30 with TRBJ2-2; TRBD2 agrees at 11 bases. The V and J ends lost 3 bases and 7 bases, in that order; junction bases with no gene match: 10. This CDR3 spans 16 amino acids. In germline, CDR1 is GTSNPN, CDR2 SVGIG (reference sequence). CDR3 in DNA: TGTGCCTGGAGAGAGACTAGCGGGGTACGACGCGGGGAGCTGTTTTTT. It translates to CAWRETSGVRRGELFF.